This is a list of T cell receptor beta chains from one sample in a study of cytomegalovirus exposure and HLA in healthy donors. Sequencing used immunoSEQ multiplex PCR; TCRdb keeps in-frame clones, though not all of them. The sample lists about 130,000 clones; approximately 61% were seen once. The sample was PBMCs. These receptors all stem from a woman aged 40 to 50 in good health and CMV-seronegative. CDR3s include the opening cysteine and the closing phenylalanine or tryptophan. The D gene is left open where the match is weak. The size entry is marked missing in some rows and otherwise reads once, few, many or a size class.

j_gene | v_gene | d_gene | abundance | CDR3nt | CDR3aa
TRBJ1-2 | TRBV27 | . | few | TGTGCCAGCAGTTTAAAACCCACAGGGATCCCTGATGGCTACACCTTC | CASSLKPTGIPDGYTF
TRBJ2-1 | TRBV7-2 | TRBD1 | . | TGTGCCAGCAGCTTCTCGGGACAGGCATACAATGAGCAGTTCTTC | CASSFSGQAYNEQFF
TRBJ1-1 | TRBV5-4 | TRBD1 | . | TGTGCCAGCAGCTCCAGGACAGGTCACACTGAAGCTTTCTTT | CASSSRTGHTEAFF
TRBJ2-3 | TRBV5-1 | . | few | TGCGCCAGCAGCTTGTCGGAGGCCGATACGCAGTATTTT | CASSLSEADTQYF
TRBJ2-5 | TRBV7-2 | . | . | TGTGCCAGCGGCTATGAGACTTTCCAAGAGACCCAGTACTTC | CASGYETFQETQYF
TRBJ2-1 | TRBV27 | TRBD2 | . | TGTGCCAGCAAGCGGGGACTGTACAATGAGCAGTTCTTC | CASKRGLYNEQFF
TRBJ1-1 | TRBV10-3 | TRBD1 | . | TGTGCCATCGGCTCCGGGACAGGGCCAACTGAAGCTTTCTTT | CAIGSGTGPTEAFF
TRBJ2-5 | TRBV5-1 | . | . | TGCGCCAGCAGCTTGGGGACGGGGGAGACCCAGTACTTC | CASSLGTGETQYF
TRBJ2-7 | TRBV27 | . | . | TGTGCCAGCAGTTGGGCAGGAAAATCCTACGAGCAGTACTTC | CASSWAGKSYEQYF
TRBJ1-1 | TRBV5-4 | . | . | TGTGCCAGCAGCTTGGGGCTGGGGGGGGCCTTCACTGAAGCTTTCTTT | CASSLGLGGAFTEAFF
TRBJ2-7 | TRBV4-2 | . | . | TGTGCCAGCAGCCAAGATCTGGGTAGCGGAGGCGGCGAGCAGTACTTC | CASSQDLGSGGGEQYF
TRBJ2-5 | TRBV29-1 | TRBD2 | . | TGCAGCGTCGCTGGGAGGGCCCTTAGGGAGACCCAGTACTTC | CSVAGRALRETQYF
TRBJ1-1 | TRBV7-6 | TRBD1 | once | TGTGCCAGCAGTACCAGACAGGGGCGGACTGAAGCTTTCTTT | CASSTRQGRTEAFF
TRBJ1-2 | TRBV12-5 | . | . | TGTGCTAGTGGTTTAGAAGGCGGAGGGTTTAATGGCTACACCTTC | CASGLEGGGFNGYTF
TRBJ1-2 | TRBV6-5 | . | . | TGTGCCAGCAGTTACCCCGGACTCTATGGCTACACCTTC | CASSYPGLYGYTF
TRBJ1-1 | TRBV4-1 | . | . | TGCGCCAGCACCTCCGAGGCAATGAACACTGAAGCTTTCTTT | CASTSEAMNTEAFF
TRBJ1-2 | TRBV7-9 | TRBD1 | few | TGTGCCAGCAGCTCCGGACAGGGGGCGTGGGGCTACACCTTC | CASSSGQGAWGYTF
TRBJ1-3 | TRBV5-1 | . | once | TGCGCCAGCAGCCCCCATGGAAACACCATATATTTT | CASSPHGNTIYF
TRBJ1-1 | TRBV13 | . | . | TGTGCCAGCAGTTTGAGGCGCACTGAAGCTTTCTTT | CASSLRRTEAFF
TRBJ1-1 | TRBV4-3 | . | few | TGCGCCAGCAGCCAAACTTGGGGGGGCACTGAAGCTTTCTTT | CASSQTWGGTEAFF
TRBJ2-5 | TRBV7-6 | TRBD1 | few | TGTGCCAGCAGTAACGACGACAGGGGGTCGGAGACCCAGTACTTC | CASSNDDRGSETQYF
TRBJ2-3 | TRBV5-1 | TRBD1 | . | TGCGCCAGCAGCTTGGGACAGGGCAGAGATACGCAGTATTTT | CASSLGQGRDTQYF
TRBJ1-5 | TRBV30 | . | . | TGTGCCTGGAGTGTAAAGTCCCGGCAGCCCCAGCATTTT | CAWSVKSRQPQHF
TRBJ2-7 | TRBV10-3 | TRBD1 | . | TGTGCCATCAGTGAAGGACAGGGCTACGAGCAGTACTTC | CAISEGQGYEQYF
TRBJ1-1 | TRBV9 | TRBD1 | . | TGTGCCAGCAGCCTAGACGGGGACAGCAACCTCCCCGAAGAAGCTTTCTTT | CASSLDGDSNLPEEAFF
TRBJ2-7 | TRBV6-1 | TRBD1 | . | TGTGCCAGCAGTGCGGGGACAGGTTTTTCCTACGAGCAGTACTTC | CASSAGTGFSYEQYF
TRBJ2-3 | TRBV5-1 | . | . | TGCGCCAGCAGCATCCAACATCCCAGCACAGATACGCAGTATTTT | CASSIQHPSTDTQYF
TRBJ1-2 | TRBV6-5 | TRBD1 | . | TGTGCCAGCAGTGGTGGGACAGGCTATGGCTACACCTTC | CASSGGTGYGYTF
TRBJ2-1 | TRBV7-8 | . | . | TGTGCCAGCAGCTTAGCAGGGGGGGTTAACAATGAGCAGTTCTTC | CASSLAGGVNNEQFF
TRBJ1-1 | TRBV29-1 | TRBD1 | . | TGCAGCGTTGTATCAGGGACAGGGGCTGAAGCTTTCTTT | CSVVSGTGAEAFF
TRBJ1-2 | TRBV29-1 | . | . | TGCAGCGTTGTGTCTACAGGCACCAAGCACACCTTC | CSVVSTGTKHTF
TRBJ1-2 | TRBV14 | . | . | TGTGCCAGCAGCCTCTTAAGGACAGCAGAAGCTGGCTACACCTTC | CASSLLRTAEAGYTF
TRBJ2-5 | TRBV14 | . | . | TGTGCCAGCAGCTCGAAACCAGGCAGGGGACAAGAGACCCAGTACTTC | CASSSKPGRGQETQYF
TRBJ2-7 | TRBV5-5 | . | . | TGTGCCAGCAGCTTGGGGAGGGAATTCCCTTACGAGCAGTACTTC | CASSLGREFPYEQYF
TRBJ2-1 | TRBV4-3 | TRBD2 | . | TGCGCCAGCAGCCAGGGAGGGCAGGGTGAGCAGTTCTTC | CASSQGGQGEQFF
TRBJ1-3 | TRBV4-3 | . | few | TGCGCCAGCAGCCAAGATTCCCGAGGCGGAAACACCATATATTTT | CASSQDSRGGNTIYF
TRBJ2-6 | TRBV11-2 | TRBD1 | few | TGTGCCAGCAGCTTGACAGGGGGCTTGGGGGCCAACGTCCTGACTTTC | CASSLTGGLGANVLTF
TRBJ1-1 | TRBV5-1 | TRBD1 | once | TGCGCCAGCAGCTGGGGACAGGACCTACACACTGAAGCTTTCTTT | CASSWGQDLHTEAFF
TRBJ2-3 | TRBV4-2 | . | . | TGTGCCAGCAGCCAAGTTCGGGAAAGCACAGATACGCAGTATTTT | CASSQVRESTDTQYF
TRBJ2-7 | TRBV7-9 | . | . | TGTGCCAGCAGCCCGCGACAGTTAGAGTCTAACGAGCAGTACTTC | CASSPRQLESNEQYF
TRBJ1-5 | TRBV27 | TRBD1 | few | TGTGCCAGCAGTAAACGACAGGGGGCGAGTATGAGCAATCAGCCCCAGCATTTT | CASSKRQGASMSNQPQHF
TRBJ1-2 | TRBV5-8 | TRBD1 | . | TGTGCCAGCAGCTTTGGGACAGGGCCTGGCTACACCTTC | CASSFGTGPGYTF
TRBJ2-7 | TRBV13 | TRBD1 | . | TGTGCCAGCAGCCTCGACAGGGACGAGCAGTACTTC | CASSLDRDEQYF
TRBJ1-3 | TRBV10-3 | TRBD1 | . | TGTGCCATCAGTGTCGCATTGGGGGAGACAGGGGGCCAGTATGGAAACACCATATATTTT | CAISVALGETGGQYGNTIYF
TRBJ2-1 | TRBV6-5 | . | . | TGTGCCAGCAGATCCTGGACGAGCGGCGAGCAGTTCTTC | CASRSWTSGEQFF
TRBJ2-1 | TRBV27 | TRBD2 | . | TGTGCCAGCAGCCCCCGGACTAGCGGGGCCTACAATGAGCAGTTCTTC | CASSPRTSGAYNEQFF
TRBJ1-1 | TRBV4-2 | . | . | TGTGCCAGCAGCCAAGATCTGGGGGCCGACACTGAAGCTTTCTTT | CASSQDLGADTEAFF
TRBJ1-2 | TRBV7-2 | TRBD1 | . | TGTGCCAGCAGCTTGGGACAGCTCTATGGCTACACCTTC | CASSLGQLYGYTF
TRBJ2-2 | TRBV5-1 | . | . | TGCGCCAGCAGCTTAACAGGGTCGATAAACACCGGGGAGCTGTTTTTT | CASSLTGSINTGELFF
TRBJ1-1 | TRBV14 | . | . | TGTGCCAGCAGCCAAGTTAAGACAACCTATGGGAACACTGAAGCTTTCTTT | CASSQVKTTYGNTEAFF